This section outlines one T cell receptor beta chain sequence together with its context. Its antigen is unknown. Looked up from germline, CDR1 is LGHNT and CDR2 is FRNRAP. The CDR3 sequence is 13 residues long. V lost 7 bases to trimming and J lost 6 bases, with 16 bases between them. The repertoire came from unfractionated whole blood and reflected all unsorted peripheral T cells. An approximately 2.5 ml peripheral blood sample was taken for RNA. This sample was included in a study of HIV-infected patients and healthy controls. Study results and caveats: Size-matched repertoire data failed to replicate the apparent Gini index recovery after therapy in HIV-infected patients. The diversity differences were not explained by slight age and sex differences between study cohorts. Healthy controls carried many MAIT alpha-chain CDR3s, while HIV+ repertoires had few.

About 480 ng RNA was reverse transcribed with alpha and beta constant-region primers. Alpha and beta chain libraries were made separately by chain-specific third strand synthesis with multiplexing indices. TCRdb reprocessed the 5' RACE reads via MiXCR and lists one record per CDR3 protein. The profile covers around 20,000 distinct CDR3 sequences, with 12% appearing a single time and approximately 12% taken by the ten largest. The sequenced sample consisted of blood. The TCR was taken from an adult in good health. The chain is built from TRBV12-5 and TRBJ2-7; D perhaps matches TRBD2 (6 bases). The CDR3 spells CASEANQGGEQYF. CDR3 nucleotides: TGTGCTAGTGAGGCGAACCAGGGAGGCGAGCAGTACTTC.